The 9 T cell receptor beta chains given below trace back to one sample, sequenced in a study of T cells in Graves' hyperthyroidism and ophthalmopathy (dated by TCRdb to 2018 to 2020). Libraries were built with multiplex PCR. The data were produced on an Illumina HiSeq 2000. TCR beta CDR3 regions were amplified from RNA transcripts. For the first round of RT-PCR on the TCR CDR3, the HTBI primer set was used together with the Qiagen OneStep RT-PCR kit. The public reads were reprocessed in TCRdb via fastp at Q25 and MiXCR, keeping in-frame beta chains. Rows are unified per CDR3 protein, each entry keeping the most common DNA and genes. Recorded for this sample are 500,000 to 750,000 distinct CDR3 sequences; about 15% of them occurred a single time. The ten largest clones take up about 7% of the sample. Material for sequencing was blood. The source of these receptors is a woman aged 30 to 39 with Graves' hyperthyroidism.

J is TRBJ1-4 and V is TRBV5-1; possibly TRBD1 for D (6 bases). The CDR3 consists of 13 residues. Between the trimmed V and J ends, which lost 4 bases and 8 bases, there was a span of 12 bases. The germline V gene has CDR1 SGHRS and CDR2 YFSETQ. Written as DNA, the CDR3 is TGCGCCAGCAGCCCACAGGGAAAAGAAAAACTGTTTTTT. Amino acid sequence: CASSPQGKEKLFF.

This clonotype was found many times. The chain carries TRBV2 and TRBJ1-4; 8 positions agree with TRBD1. The V gene's germline CDR1 is SNHLY and CDR2 FYNNEI. The CDR3 consists of 13 residues. Unmatched junction bases numbered 2, after V lost 4 bases and J lost 7 bases. The CDR3 loop reads CASSGQGSEKLFF. The CDR3 nucleotides read TGTGCCAGCAGTGGACAGGGGAGTGAAAAACTGTTTTTT.

This clonotype has only a few counts. This sequence joins TRBV20-1 and TRBJ1-3; 9 bases are a match to TRBD1. J lost 7 bases, V lost 3 bases, and 22 bases had no gene match. Germline CDR1 reads DFQATT; CDR2 reads SNEGSKA (reference sequence). The CDR3 sequence is 19 residues long. CDR3 region: CSASTGGVFKDRDGNTIYF. The CDR3 DNA sequence: TGCAGTGCTAGTACAGGGGGCGTTTTTAAGGACCGAGATGGGAACACCATATATTTT.

This clonotype was counted many times. The chain employs TRBV6-1 and TRBJ2-5; D is undetermined. Per germline, CDR1 MNHNS and CDR2 SASEGT. There are 13 residues in the CDR3. Trimming shortened V by 4 bases and J by 5 bases, and 11 bases separated the two germline ends. The CDR3 loop is CASSVSGIETQYF. As DNA, the CDR3 is TGTGCCAGCAGTGTCTCGGGTATTGAGACCCAGTACTTC.

This clonotype came up many times. CDR3 sequence reads: CASSLSSGRASNEQFF. DNA for the CDR3: TGTGCCAGCAGCTTATCTAGCGGGAGGGCCTCCAATGAGCAGTTCTTC. The J gene is TRBJ2-1, the V gene TRBV7-8, with 12 bases aligning to TRBD2. With 2 bases clipped from V and 6 bases from J, the junction kept 5 bases outside the gene matches. Germline CDR1 reads SGHVS; CDR2 reads FQNEAQ. The CDR3 runs 16 residues.

This clonotype was recorded at least ten times. This chain joins TRBV11-2 and TRBJ2-6, with D uncertain. The CDR3 runs 13 residues. With 3 bases removed from V and 4 bases from J, the gap between germline ends came to 4 bases. Germline V gene data show CDR1 as SGHAT and CDR2 as FQNNGV. The CDR3 spells CASSFSGANVLTF. DNA of the CDR3: TGTGCCAGCAGCTTTTCCGGGGCCAACGTCCTGACTTTC.

Many counts were recorded for this clonotype. The V call is TRBV27, the J call TRBJ2-3; D unresolved. The V and J ends lost 4 bases and 5 bases respectively, with 10 bases between them. Germline V lookup: CDR1 MNHEY, CDR2 SMNVEV (reference sequence). The CDR3 extends over 13 amino acids. Here the CDR3 reads CASSYSNRDTQYF. CDR3 DNA sequence: TGTGCCAGCAGTTACTCGAACCGAGATACGCAGTATTTT.

Regarding this clonotype: An end of the junction differs from the germline gene, which may be a read error. This chain joins TRBV12-3 or TRBV12-4 and TRBJ2-1, with unresolved D. This CDR3 has 13 residues. CDR3 protein: CASSPMPSYEQFF. CDR3 coding DNA: TGCGCCAGCAGTCCGATGCCCTCCTACGAGCAGTTCTTC.

This clonotype showed up many times. The chain recombines TRBV13 with TRBJ1-4; weak D call: TRBD1 (5 bases). From germline, CDR1 is PRHDT and CDR2 FYEKMQ (reference sequence). The CDR3 extends over 14 amino acids. The ends were cut back, 2 bases at V and 4 bases at J, with 8 bases in the middle. CDR3 loop: CASSLHGGNEKLFF. In DNA form, the CDR3 reads TGTGCCAGCAGCTTACACGGGGGTAATGAAAAACTGTTTTTT.